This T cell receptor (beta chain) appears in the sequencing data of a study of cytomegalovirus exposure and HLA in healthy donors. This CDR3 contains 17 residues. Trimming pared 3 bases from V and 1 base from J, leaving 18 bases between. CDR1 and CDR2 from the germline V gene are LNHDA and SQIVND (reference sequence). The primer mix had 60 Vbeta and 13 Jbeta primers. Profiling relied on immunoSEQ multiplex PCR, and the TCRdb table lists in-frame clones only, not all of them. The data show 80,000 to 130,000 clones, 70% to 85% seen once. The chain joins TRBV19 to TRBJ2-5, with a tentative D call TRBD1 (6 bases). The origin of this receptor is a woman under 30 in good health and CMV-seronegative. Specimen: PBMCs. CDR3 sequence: CASSIRSGAALQETQYF. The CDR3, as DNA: TGTGCCAGTAGTATTCGTTCAGGGGCCGCGCTCCAAGAGACCCAGTACTTC.